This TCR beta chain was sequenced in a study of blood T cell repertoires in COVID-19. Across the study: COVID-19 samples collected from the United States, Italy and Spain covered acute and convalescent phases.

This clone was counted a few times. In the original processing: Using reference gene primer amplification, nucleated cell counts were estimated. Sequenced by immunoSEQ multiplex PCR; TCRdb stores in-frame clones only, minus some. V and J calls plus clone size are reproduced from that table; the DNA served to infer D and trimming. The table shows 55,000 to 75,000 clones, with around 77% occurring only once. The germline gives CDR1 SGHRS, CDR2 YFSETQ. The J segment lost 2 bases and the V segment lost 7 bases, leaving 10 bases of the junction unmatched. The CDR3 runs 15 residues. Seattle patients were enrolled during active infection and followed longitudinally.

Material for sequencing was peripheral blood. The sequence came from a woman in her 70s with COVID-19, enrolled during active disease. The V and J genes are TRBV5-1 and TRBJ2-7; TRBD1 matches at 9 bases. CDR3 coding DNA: TGCGCCAGCGGAAGAGGGGGACAGGGCACCTACGAGCAGTACTTC. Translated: CASGRGGQGTYEQYF. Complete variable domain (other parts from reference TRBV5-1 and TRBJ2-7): KAGVTQTPRYLIKTRGQQVTLSCSPISGHRSVSWYQQTPGQGLQFLFEYFSETQRNKGNFPGRFSGRQFSNSRSEMNVSTLELGDSALYLCASGRGGQGTYEQYFGPGTRLTVT.